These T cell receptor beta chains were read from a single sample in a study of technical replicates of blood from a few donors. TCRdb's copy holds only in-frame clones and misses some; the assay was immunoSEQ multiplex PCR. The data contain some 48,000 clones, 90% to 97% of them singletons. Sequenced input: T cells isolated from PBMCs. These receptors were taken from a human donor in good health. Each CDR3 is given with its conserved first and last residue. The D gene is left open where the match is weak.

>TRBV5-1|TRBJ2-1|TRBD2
TGCGCCAGCAGACAGACTAGCAGAATAAACAATGAGCAGTTCTTC
CASRQTSRINNEQFF
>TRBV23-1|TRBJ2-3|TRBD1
TGCGCCAGCAGTCACTTCAGGGACAGGGAGTTCGCAGATACGCAGTATTTT
CASSHFRDREFADTQYF
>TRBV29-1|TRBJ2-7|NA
TGCAGCGTTCTAGTCTCCTCAGGGTACGAGCAGTACTTC
CSVLVSSGYEQYF
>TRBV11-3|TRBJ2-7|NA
TGTGCCAGCAGCTTGCCAGGGGCCGGGTTATACGAGCAGTACTTC
CASSLPGAGLYEQYF
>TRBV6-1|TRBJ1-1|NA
TGTGCCAGCAGTGAAGCGCGGGGAATGACTGAAGCTTTCTTT
CASSEARGMTEAFF
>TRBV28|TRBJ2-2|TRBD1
TGTGCCAGCAGTTTACACAGGGGCGGAACCGGGGAGCTGTTTTTT
CASSLHRGGTGELFF
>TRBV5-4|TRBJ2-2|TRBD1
TGTGCCAGCAGCTGGGACAGGGGTGCCACCGGGGAGCTGTTTTTT
CASSWDRGATGELFF
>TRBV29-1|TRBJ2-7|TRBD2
TGCAGCGTTGAAGATCCCGGCGGGAGGGCCTACGAGCAGTACTTC
CSVEDPGGRAYEQYF
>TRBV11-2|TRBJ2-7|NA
TGTGCCAGCAGCTTACGTCCCGGGGGTAGCGAGCAGTACTTC
CASSLRPGGSEQYF
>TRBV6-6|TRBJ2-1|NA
TGTGCCAGCAGTTACTCGTGGGGAGGGGGCAATGAGCAGTTCTTC
CASSYSWGGGNEQFF
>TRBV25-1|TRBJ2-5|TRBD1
TGTGCCAGCAGTGATACAGGGGTATTAGAGACCCAGTACTTC
CASSDTGVLETQYF